One and the same sample provided the 20 T cell receptor beta chains below, sequenced in a study of blood T cell repertoires in COVID-19. TCRdb's copy holds only in-frame clones and misses some; the assay was immunoSEQ multiplex PCR. The profile shows approximately 120,000 clones, around three quarters of them singletons. The sequenced sample consisted of peripheral blood. Receptors originate from a woman aged 70-85 years with acute or convalescent COVID-19.

There are a few counts of this clone. CDR3 nucleotide sequence: TGTGCCAGCAGCTTGGGGGGCCGAAATGAAAAACTGTTTTTT. It encodes CASSLGGRNEKLFF. The J gene is TRBJ1-4, the V gene TRBV5-4, with TRBD1 as a possible D gene (5 bases). Germline V CDR1 and CDR2: SGHNT, YYREEE (reference sequence). The CDR3 loop spans 14 amino acids. V lost 0 bases and J lost 5, with 8 bases in between.

The chain links TRBV7-9 to TRBJ1-2; 8 nucleotides line up with TRBD1. The CDR3 spans 14 residues. Germline loops: CDR1 SEHNR, CDR2 FQNEAQ (reference sequence). Unmatched junction bases numbered 7, after V lost 1 base and J lost 9 bases. CDR3 in amino acids: CASSLETGTGSYTF. DNA for the CDR3: TGTGCCAGCAGCTTAGAGACCGGGACAGGTAGCTACACCTTC. The whole variable domain, filled in from reference TRBV7-9 and TRBJ1-2, reads DTGVSQNPRHKITKRGQNVTFRCDPISEHNRLYWYRQTLGQGPEFLTYFQNEAQLEKSRLLSDRFSAERPKGSFSTLEIQRTEQGDSAMYLCASSLETGTGSYTFGSGTRLTVV.

This clone was recorded only once. This same CDR3 is encoded by further DNA sequences in the sample. The J gene is TRBJ2-6, the V gene TRBV29-1; D might be TRBD1 (6 bases). Per the germline V gene, CDR1 is SQVTM and CDR2 is ANQGSEA. V shed 4 bases and J shed 4 bases, with 11 bases lying between them. The CDR3 is 14 amino acids. CDR3 residues: CSVGTGRGANVLTF. DNA of the CDR3: TGCAGCGTTGGAACAGGGCGAGGGGCCAACGTCCTGACTTTC.

A few counts support this clone. This chain connects TRBV19 to TRBJ2-7, with unresolved D. Per the germline V gene, CDR1 is LNHDA and CDR2 is SQIVND (reference sequence). There are 13 residues in the CDR3. V was trimmed by 8 bases and J by 0 bases, leaving 11 bases between them. The CDR3 loop is CASANALSYEQYF. The CDR3 DNA sequence: TGTGCCAGTGCGAATGCCCTCTCCTACGAGCAGTACTTC.

This sequence joins TRBV28 and TRBJ2-7; TRBD2 matches 8 bases. The CDR3 has 13 residues. CDR1 is MDHEN, CDR2 SYDVKM, per germline. Trimming cost V 6 bases and J 3 bases; bases outside gene matches: 4. This chain's CDR3 is CASRSGTSYEQYF. The CDR3 DNA sequence: TGTGCCAGCAGGTCCGGGACTAGCTACGAGCAGTACTTC.

This clone was recorded a few times. The chain recombines TRBV10-1 with TRBJ1-1; D gene unclear. Germline lookup yields CDR1 WNHNN and CDR2 SYGVQD (reference sequence). Between the trimmed V and J ends, which lost 5 bases and 0 bases, there was a span of 13 bases. The CDR3 is 15 residues long. CDR3 protein: CASSPRPSLNTEAFF. For the CDR3, the DNA is TGCGCCAGCAGTCCCAGGCCCAGTCTGAACACTGAAGCTTTCTTT.

In its sample, this clone was seen a few times. The chain carries TRBV2 and TRBJ1-1; 7 nucleotides line up with TRBD1. Germline V CDR1 and CDR2: SNHLY, FYNNEI. The CDR3 is 14 amino acids. V was clipped by 6 bases and J by 1 base; unmatched bases: 5. CDR3 bases: TGTGCCAGCAGCCTGTGGACAGGGAACACTGAAGCTTTCTTT. Translating gives CASSLWTGNTEAFF. Full variable domain (remainder filled in from reference TRBV2 and TRBJ1-1): EPEVTQTPSHQVTQMGQEVILRCVPISNHLYFYWYRQILGQKVEFLVSFYNNEISEKSEIFDDQFSVERPDGSNFTLKIRSTKLEDSAMYFCASSLWTGNTEAFFGQGTRLTVV.

This chain links TRBV10-3 with TRBJ1-1; D not resolved. V lost 4 bases to trimming and J lost 0 bases, with 9 bases between them. Germline CDR1 ENHRY, CDR2 SYGVKD. CDR3 length: 14 amino acids. The CDR3 protein is CAISGGIMNTEAFF. The CDR3 DNA reads as TGTGCCATCAGTGGCGGTATCATGAACACTGAAGCTTTCTTT.

The rearrangement joins TRBV6-5 to TRBJ2-7, with 11 positions matching TRBD1. CDR1 and CDR2 from the germline V gene are MNHEY and SVGAGI. The CDR3 is 13 amino acids. Germline trimming cut 5 bases from V and 9 bases from J; bases unmatched to any gene: 6. As DNA, the CDR3 is TGTGCCAGCAGTAGGGGACAGGGGGGAAGGCAGTACTTC. Protein: CASSRGQGGRQYF.

V usage is TRBV7-8 and J usage is TRBJ1-2, with 8 bases that match TRBD1. CDR1 and CDR2 (germline): SGHVS, FQNEAQ. Trimming removed 3 bases from V and 4 bases from J; junction bases left unmatched: 7. The CDR3 is made up of 15 amino acids. The CDR3 bases are TGTGCCAGCAGCTTGCCAGGGGGCGGATTCTATGGCTACACCTTC. It yields the protein CASSLPGGGFYGYTF.

This chain connects TRBV29-1 to TRBJ1-2, with D possibly TRBD1 on 5 matching bases. The CDR3 contains 12 residues. CDR1 and CDR2 from the germline V gene are SQVTM and ANQGSEA. The ends were cut back, 4 bases at V and 4 bases at J, with 10 bases in the middle. The CDR3 region has the DNA TGCAGCGTTGGGGGCGCTAGCTATGGCTACACCTTC. This gives the protein CSVGGASYGYTF. Full variable domain (remainder filled in from reference TRBV29-1 and TRBJ1-2): SAVISQKPSRDICQRGTSLTIQCQVDSQVTMMFWYRQQPGQSLTLIATANQGSEATYESGFVIDKFPISRPNLTFSTLTVSNMSPEDSSIYLCSVGGASYGYTFGSGTRLTVV.

The J gene is TRBJ1-2, the V gene TRBV7-2; TRBD1 agrees at 9 bases. V gave up 0 bases and J gave up 7 bases; unmatched junction bases: 3. This CDR3 spans 14 amino acids. Germline CDR1 reads SGHTA; CDR2 reads FQGNSA. The CDR3 DNA reads as TGTGCCAGCAGCTTAGCAACAGGGGGCGGTGGCTACACCTTC. The encoded protein is CASSLATGGGGYTF.

The V and J genes are TRBV2 and TRBJ2-1; the D gene is possibly TRBD1 (5 bases). The germline V and J ends were trimmed by 6 bases and 2 bases, with 11 bases remaining between them. This CDR3 contains 14 residues. The germline CDR1 and CDR2 sequences are SNHLY and FYNNEI. CDR3 protein: CASRVQAAYNEQFF. The CDR3, as DNA: TGTGCCAGCAGGGTACAGGCCGCCTACAATGAGCAGTTCTTC.

CDR3 protein: CASSLSGNSNEKLFF. The CDR3 region has the DNA TGTGCCAGCAGTTTATCCGGGAACAGTAATGAAAAACTGTTTTTT. J is TRBJ1-4 and V is TRBV28; the D is unclear. The CDR3 runs to 15 residues. V was pared by 1 base and J by 4 bases, with 10 bases between. CDR1 is MDHEN, CDR2 SYDVKM, per germline. Full variable domain (missing parts from reference TRBV28 and TRBJ1-4): DVKVTQSSRYLVKRTGEKVFLECVQDMDHENMFWYRQDPGLGLRLIYFSYDVKMKEKGDIPEGYSVSREKKERFSLILESASTNQTSMYLCASSLSGNSNEKLFFGSGTQLSVL.

This clone was picked up a small number of times. The rearrangement uses TRBV4-1 and TRBJ1-1; possible D gene TRBD1, 6 bases. Germline V gene data show CDR1 as MGHRA and CDR2 as YSYEKL. The V gene lost 0 bases and the J gene lost 4 bases, with 15 bases spanning the gap. There are 16 residues in the CDR3. The DNA for the CDR3 is TGCGCCAGCAGCCAAGATGGGAGCCCCAGGGGCACTGAAGCTTTCTTT. It yields the protein CASSQDGSPRGTEAFF.

This clone was picked up one time. V usage is TRBV9 and J usage is TRBJ2-1, with TRBD1 matching 9 bases. V gave up 3 bases and J gave up 4 bases; unmatched junction bases: 11. This CDR3 comprises 17 residues. Germline V gene sequence: CDR1 SGDLS, CDR2 YYNGEE. CDR3 region: CASSGTGDRGGYNEQFF. DNA for the CDR3: TGTGCCAGCAGCGGAACGGGAGACAGGGGGGGATACAATGAGCAGTTCTTC.

V usage is TRBV10-1 and J usage is TRBJ1-2, with D perhaps matching TRBD1 (5 bases). Germline V CDR1 and CDR2: WNHNN, SYGVQD (reference sequence). The V and J ends lost 5 bases and 10 bases respectively, with 14 bases between them. CDR3 length: 12 residues. The CDR3 bases are TGCGCCAGCAGTCCGGGACTCGGATACTACACCTTC. Translation: CASSPGLGYYTF.

The chain recombines TRBV15 with TRBJ2-1; D gene uncertain. Germline V lookup: CDR1 LNHNV, CDR2 YYDKDF (reference sequence). Deletions cut 1 base from V and 6 bases from J, with 13 bases between. The CDR3 totals 15 residues. The CDR3 region has the DNA TGTGCCACCAGCAGAGTATCGTTGGCTAGCAATGAGCAGTTCTTC. Translation gives CATSRVSLASNEQFF.

This chain connects TRBV19 to TRBJ2-7; D perhaps matches TRBD1 (6 bases). V was shortened by 6 bases and J by 6 bases, with 12 bases between the two germline ends. This CDR3 region has 12 residues. Germline CDR1 LNHDA, CDR2 SQIVND (reference sequence). CDR3 amino acids: CASSVTGLEQYF. The CDR3 DNA reads as TGTGCCAGTAGCGTCACAGGGCTCGAGCAGTACTTC.

This clone is a singleton in its sample. V gene TRBV3-1 (or the pseudogene TRBV3-2) combines with J gene TRBJ1-2; tentative D call: TRBD1 (6 bases). The ends were cut back, 0 bases at V and 2 bases at J, with 13 bases in the middle. The CDR3 is 16 residues long. Germline assignment: CDR1 LGHDT and CDR2 YNNKEL (reference sequence). CDR3 nucleotide sequence: TGTGCCAGCAGCCAAGATAAGACAGGTACCAACTATGGCTACACCTTC. This codes for CASSQDKTGTNYGYTF.